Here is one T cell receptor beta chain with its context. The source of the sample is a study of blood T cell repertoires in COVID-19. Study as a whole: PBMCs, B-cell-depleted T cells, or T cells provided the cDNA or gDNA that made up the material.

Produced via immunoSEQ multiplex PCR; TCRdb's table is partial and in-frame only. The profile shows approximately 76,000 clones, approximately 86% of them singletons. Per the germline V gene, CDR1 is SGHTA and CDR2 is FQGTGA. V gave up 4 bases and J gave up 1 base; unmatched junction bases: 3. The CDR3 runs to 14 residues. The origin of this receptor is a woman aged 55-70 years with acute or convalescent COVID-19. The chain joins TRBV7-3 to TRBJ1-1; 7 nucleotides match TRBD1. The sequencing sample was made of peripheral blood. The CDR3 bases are TGTGCCAGCAGCTCCGGGACAGCGAACACTGAAGCTTTCTTT. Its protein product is CASSSGTANTEAFF.